This entry lists 26 T cell receptor beta chains sequenced from one sample in a study of blood T cell repertoires in COVID-19. Sequencing was performed with immunoSEQ multiplex PCR; in TCRdb, only in-frame clones are kept and a portion is missing. The profile shows 150,000 to 200,000 clones, under 95% of them singletons. Sequences were obtained from peripheral blood. These receptors were obtained from a man in his 60s with active or convalescent COVID-19.

This chain uses TRBV19 with TRBJ1-1; no firm D call. The CDR3 contains 15 residues. Trimming removed 1 base at V and 3 bases at J, with 12 bases between. Germline CDR1 reads LNHDA; CDR2 reads SQIVND (reference sequence). CDR3 nucleotides: TGTGCCAGTAGTATAGGAGTCGACATTTACACTGAAGCTTTCTTT. It codes for CASSIGVDIYTEAFF. The complete variable domain, with remaining parts taken from reference TRBV19 and TRBJ1-1, reads DGGITQSPKYLFRKEGQNVTLSCEQNLNHDAMYWYRQDPGQGLRLIYYSQIVNDFQKGDIAEGYSVSREKKESFPLTVTSAQKNPTAFYLCASSIGVDIYTEAFFGQGTRLTVV.

This chain uses TRBV7-8 with TRBJ1-6, with TRBD1 matching 8 bases. V trimming: 5 bases; J trimming: 12 bases; junction bases outside the gene matches: 15. CDR3 length equals 16 residues. Germline CDR1 is SGHVS and CDR2 is FQNEAQ. CDR3 DNA sequence: TGTGCCAGCAGCCGATGGACAGGGAAACCAGGGGTACCCCTCCACTTT. Protein product: CASSRWTGKPGVPLHF.

The chain combines TRBV10-3 with TRBJ2-3; D remains unclear. Trimming stripped 4 bases from V and 2 bases from J, with 19 bases between. Germline CDR1 and CDR2: ENHRY and SYGVKD. The CDR3 runs to 17 residues. CDR3 loop: CAISAQMTFLHTDTQYF. The CDR3 nucleotides read TGTGCCATCAGTGCACAGATGACCTTCTTACACACAGATACGCAGTATTTT.

The chain has TRBV5-1 and TRBJ2-5, with D hard to call. The CDR3 runs to 12 residues. Looked up from germline, CDR1 is SGHRS and CDR2 is YFSETQ. V was clipped by 4 bases and J by 1 base, with 5 bases between them. The CDR3 loop reads CASSPLQETQYF. The CDR3 region has the DNA TGCGCCAGCAGCCCCCTCCAAGAGACCCAGTACTTC.

This chain connects TRBV24-1 to TRBJ2-7; tentatively, D is TRBD1 (6 bases). CDR3 size: 15 residues. Germline assignment: CDR1 KGHDR and CDR2 SFDVKD. Trimming stripped 0 bases from V and 4 bases from J, with 12 bases between. The CDR3 DNA reads TGTGCCACCAGTGATTTGGCAGGGGTGTATTACGAGCAGTACTTC. Protein: CATSDLAGVYYEQYF.

This clone was observed once. The chain links TRBV18 to TRBJ1-1; TRBD1 aligns across 7 bases. The junction had 4 bases not matched to a gene; V was cut back by 5 bases and J by 1 base. This CDR3 is built from 14 residues. Germline V gene sequence: CDR1 KGHSH, CDR2 LQKENI. The CDR3 bases are TGTGCCAGCTCATTTGGACAGGAGAACACTGAAGCTTTCTTT. It yields the protein CASSFGQENTEAFF.

This chain joins TRBV7-2 and TRBJ2-2, with TRBD2 matching 11 bases. This CDR3 has 16 residues. V was pared by 5 bases and J by 9 bases, with 11 bases of the junction left unmatched. Germline values: CDR1 SGHTA, CDR2 FQGNSA. The CDR3, as DNA: TGTGCCAGCAGCGACGGGACTAGCGGCCTCGGGAGGGAGCTGTTTTTT. Translating it yields CASSDGTSGLGRELFF.

This chain connects TRBV6-5 to TRBJ1-1; 8 bases fit TRBD1. Germline assignment: CDR1 MNHEY and CDR2 SVGAGI. The ends lost 7 bases at V and 7 bases at J; junction bases unmatched: 14. The CDR3 consists of 15 residues. DNA of the CDR3: TGTGCCAGCATGGGGAGATTGGGACAGGCGAGTGAAGCTTTCTTT. This sequence encodes CASMGRLGQASEAFF.

J is TRBJ2-7 and V is TRBV2, with 7 bases that match TRBD2. The CDR3 spans 11 residues. Trimming took 9 bases from V and 7 from J; bases not matched to a gene: 6. Germline CDR1 reads SNHLY; CDR2 reads FYNNEI. Here the CDR3 DNA reads TGTGCCAGTGGGAGGGTAGGGGAGCAGTACTTC. Its protein product is CASGRVGEQYF.

The chain links TRBV21-1 to TRBJ2-3; the table's D call TRBD2 went unverified against the DNA. TRBV21-1 is labeled a pseudogene. The CDR3 is made up of 13 amino acids. The CDR3 nucleotides read TGTGCCAGCAGCATCCTAGACACAGATACGCAGTATTTT. Translated: CASSILDTDTQYF.

J is TRBJ1-1 and V is TRBV30; 12 bases line up with TRBD1. Unmatched junction bases numbered 13, after V lost 6 bases and J lost 5 bases. The CDR3 runs 16 residues. The germline V gene encodes CDR1 GTSNPN and CDR2 SVGIG (reference sequence). CDR3 coding DNA: TGTGCCTGCCCAAACCGGGACAGGGGGCAGGAGACTGAAGCTTTCTTT. Its protein product is CACPNRDRGQETEAFF. Combining the CDR3 with reference TRBV30 and TRBJ1-1 gives the whole variable domain SQTIHQWPATLVQPVGSPLSLECTVEGTSNPNLYWYRQAAGRGLQLLFYSVGIGQISSEVPQNLSASRPQDRQFILSSKKLLLSDSGFYLCACPNRDRGQETEAFFGQGTRLTVV.

In its sample, this clone was seen once. The J gene is TRBJ2-7, the V gene TRBV5-1; 9 bases agree with TRBD2. Germline V gene lookup returns CDR1 SGHRS and CDR2 YFSETQ. This CDR3 region has 15 residues. V lost 0 bases to trimming and J lost 6 bases; unmatched junction nucleotides: 7. As DNA, the CDR3 is TGCGCCAGCAGCTTGGGGCTAGCGGGGAATTCCGAGCAGTACTTC. Its protein is CASSLGLAGNSEQYF.

The chain has TRBV3-1 (or the pseudogene TRBV3-2) and TRBJ1-6, with 9 positions matching TRBD1. From germline, CDR1 is LGHDT and CDR2 YNNKEL (reference sequence). CDR3 size: 14 residues. The V segment lost 5 bases and the J segment 9 bases; nucleotides outside the gene matches: 5. The CDR3 spells CASSKTGGSSPLHF. The DNA for the CDR3 is TGTGCCAGCAGCAAGACAGGGGGTTCTTCACCCCTCCACTTT.

This sequence joins TRBV28 and TRBJ1-2; 8 bases line up with TRBD1. Looked up from germline, CDR1 is MDHEN and CDR2 is SYDVKM. V shed 3 bases, J shed 6 bases, and the junction held 6 bases outside the gene matches. The CDR3 covers 14 residues. For the CDR3, the DNA is TGTGCCAGCAGTTTGGATGGACAGGGAGATGGCTACACCTTC. This sequence encodes CASSLDGQGDGYTF.

DNA for the CDR3: TGTGCCATCAGTGACATCACCAGGACAGTGAACACTGAAGCTTTCTTT. This encodes CAISDITRTVNTEAFF. The chain links TRBV10-3 to TRBJ1-1, with D possibly being TRBD1 (6 bases). CDR3 length: 16 amino acids. Germline CDR1 ENHRY, CDR2 SYGVKD. Trimming removed 3 bases at V and 0 bases at J, with 14 bases between.

With respect to this clone: At one end the junction does not follow the germline gene, possibly because of a read error. V is TRBV7-9 and J is TRBJ1-4; no definite D call. The CDR3 extends over 9 amino acids. Germline CDR1 and CDR2: SEHNR and FQNEAQ (reference sequence). CDR3 sequence: CASSQGGDF. CDR3 in DNA: TGTGCCAGCAGCCAAGGCGGGGATTTC.

This chain uses TRBV5-1 with TRBJ1-2, with 12 bases that match TRBD1. Per the germline V gene, CDR1 is SGHRS and CDR2 is YFSETQ. CDR3 size: 13 residues. The V and J ends lost 4 bases and 8 bases, in that order; junction bases with no gene match: 3. CDR3 nucleotide sequence: TGCGCCAGCAGCACCGGGACAGGGGGCGGCTACACCTTC. Residues: CASSTGTGGGYTF.

The V and J genes are TRBV5-1 and TRBJ1-1; D is unresolved. V lost 6 bases to trimming and J lost 1 base, with 10 bases between them. This CDR3 is 13 amino acids long. Germline V lookup: CDR1 SGHRS, CDR2 YFSETQ. CDR3 nucleotides: TGCGCCAGCAATCCCGGAGAGAACACTGAAGCTTTCTTT. Its translation is CASNPGENTEAFF.

This clone occurred a few times. The chain links TRBV5-8 to TRBJ1-5; 8 bases match TRBD1. CDR1 SGHTS and CDR2 YDEGEE come from the germline V gene. CDR3 size: 15 residues. The junction had 6 bases not matched to a gene; V was cut back by 4 bases and J by 3 bases. The CDR3 DNA reads as TGTGCCAGCAGCGGGGGACAGGTTCACAATCAGCCCCAGCATTTT. This gives the protein CASSGGQVHNQPQHF.

The sample holds one count of this clone. This chain joins TRBV5-6 and TRBJ1-1; 7 bases agree with TRBD1. The CDR3 is made up of 14 amino acids. With V trimmed by 0 bases and J by 10 bases, 9 bases remained unmatched. The germline gives CDR1 SGHDT, CDR2 YYEEEE. The CDR3 DNA follows: TGTGCCAGCAGCTTGGAGGGAAGCAGGGGGAGAGCTTTCTTT. It yields the protein CASSLEGSRGRAFF. Full variable domain (remainder filled in from reference TRBV5-6 and TRBJ1-1): DAGVTQSPTHLIKTRGQQVTLRCSPKSGHDTVSWYQQALGQGPQFIFQYYEEEERQRGNFPDRFSGHQFPNYSSELNVNALLLGDSALYLCASSLEGSRGRAFFGQGTRLTVV.

The chain joins TRBV5-6 to TRBJ1-5; weak D call: TRBD1 (5 bases). CDR1 is SGHDT and CDR2 is YYEEEE in the germline V gene. CDR3 length: 16 residues. V was shortened by 1 base and J by 0 bases, with 11 bases between the two germline ends. CDR3 loop: CASSLWQGISNQPQHF. Written as DNA, the CDR3 is TGTGCCAGCAGCTTGTGGCAGGGAATTAGCAATCAGCCCCAGCATTTT.

The chain links TRBV7-9 to TRBJ1-2; D is possibly TRBD1 (5 bases). The germline V and J ends were trimmed by 5 bases and 7 bases, with 17 bases remaining between them. Germline loops: CDR1 SEHNR, CDR2 FQNEAQ (reference sequence). This CDR3 region has 14 residues. The CDR3 here is CASSPWEGQAGYTF. The CDR3, as DNA: TGTGCCAGCAGCCCGTGGGAGGGGCAAGCTGGCTACACCTTC.

This sequence joins TRBV7-2 and TRBJ2-1; no clear D. CDR1 is SGHTA and CDR2 is FQGNSA in the germline V gene. CDR3 length: 12 residues. Trimming cost V 6 bases and J 3 bases, with 6 bases left between them. The CDR3 DNA is TGTGCCAGCAGTCGCGACTACAATGAGCAGTTCTTC. Translating it yields CASSRDYNEQFF. Full variable domain (outside the CDR3, taken from reference TRBV7-2 and TRBJ2-1): GAGVSQSPSNKVTEKGKDVELRCDPISGHTALYWYRQSLGQGLEFLIYFQGNSAPDKSGLPSDRFSAERTGGSVSTLTIQRTQQEDSAVYLCASSRDYNEQFFGPGTRLTVL.

The gene calls are TRBV5-6 and TRBJ2-2; TRBD2 agrees at 8 bases. This CDR3 region has 17 residues. The germline V gene encodes CDR1 SGHDT and CDR2 YYEEEE. V lost 4 bases and J lost 1; bases outside the gene matches: 9. The CDR3 sequence is CASSPWPAGVNTGELFF. CDR3 coding DNA: TGTGCCAGCAGCCCCTGGCCAGCGGGAGTGAACACCGGGGAGCTGTTTTTT.

The chain is built from TRBV29-1 and TRBJ1-2; 10 bases are a match to TRBD1. V shed 4 bases, J shed 1 base, and the junction held 9 bases outside the gene matches. This CDR3 comprises 16 residues. Germline V gene lookup returns CDR1 SQVTM and CDR2 ANQGSEA. CDR3 nucleotides: TGCAGCGTTGGAGAGTCGCGGACAGGGGGTAACTATGGCTACACCTTC. It yields the protein CSVGESRTGGNYGYTF.

The V gene is TRBV5-1, the J gene TRBJ1-3; D gene unclear. Germline V gives CDR1 SGHRS, CDR2 YFSETQ. V dropped 0 bases and J dropped 2 bases, with 9 bases sitting between them. This CDR3 comprises 15 residues. The CDR3 DNA is TGCGCCAGCAGCTTGGCCAACGGGGCTGGAAACACCATATATTTT. Protein sequence: CASSLANGAGNTIYF.